The clone carrying this T cell receptor (beta chain) has more than one count but fewer than ten. Its antigen is not identified. TCRdb itself ran the 5' RACE reads through MiXCR, one entry per CDR3 protein. The table has 200,000 to 300,000 distinct CDR3 sequences, 8.6% seen once. The data are from a study of CD8 T cells in ankylosing spondylitis. Findings and limits, study-wide: Blood from ankylosing spondylitis patients appeared to carry a characteristic roughly eight-variant TCR beta motif.

This CDR3 is built from 15 residues. Trimming shortened V by 8 bases and J by 0 bases, and 16 bases separated the two germline ends. Looked up from germline, CDR1 is LNHNV and CDR2 is YYDKDF (reference sequence). The rearrangement joins TRBV15 to TRBJ1-1; no definite D call. Sequencing was performed on blood, either unsorted or a sorted T cell fraction (not recorded which). The receptor comes from a male donor with ankylosing spondylitis or in good health (not recorded which). CDR3 loop: CATCDLGRLNTEAFF. The CDR3 DNA follows: TGTGCCACCTGCGACCTCGGCCGCCTGAACACTGAAGCTTTCTTT.